These T cell receptor beta chains were read from a single sample in a study of neoadjuvant anti-PD-1 for oral cavity cancer. Repertoires were generated with immunoSEQ multiplex PCR, while TCRdb's copy carries only in-frame clones and drops some. The data contain roughly 68,000 clones, 80% to 90% of them singletons. Specimen: PBMCs, collected after nivolumab (anti-PD-1) treatment. The source of these receptors is a person between 40 and 79 years old with oral cavity squamous cell carcinoma. Both conserved end residues are part of each CDR3. The D gene is left open where the match is weak. Size tells how often a clone was seen (once, few, many) or the class of an expanded clone, and some rows leave it out.

CDR3	DNA	J	size	D	V
CASSPTGLAGSNEQFF	TGCGCCAGCAGCCCAACGGGACTAGCAGGATCCAATGAGCAGTTCTTC	TRBJ2-1	NA	TRBD2	TRBV4-1
CAWSVGRVGGYTF	TGTGCCTGGAGTGTCGGCAGGGTGGGTGGCTACACCTTC	TRBJ1-2	NA	NA	TRBV30
CASTVSGGSADTQYF	TGTGCCAGCACCGTGAGCGGGGGGAGCGCAGATACGCAGTATTTT	TRBJ2-3	once	TRBD2	TRBV11-2
CASSFGQVLAYGYTF	TGTGCCAGCAGCTTCGGACAGGTGTTGGCCTATGGCTACACCTTC	TRBJ1-2	NA	TRBD1	TRBV7-9
CASSLGPMNTEAFF	TGCGCCAGCAGCTTGGGACCTATGAACACTGAAGCTTTCTTT	TRBJ1-1	NA	NA	TRBV5-1
CASSLPSYEQYF	TGCGCCAGCAGCTTACCCTCCTACGAGCAGTACTTC	TRBJ2-7	once	NA	TRBV5-1
CASSQTGLANYEQYF	TGCGCCAGCAGCCAAACGGGACTAGCGAACTACGAGCAGTACTTC	TRBJ2-7	NA	TRBD2	TRBV4-1
CASGTAQPQHF	TGTGCCAGTGGGACAGCCCAGCCCCAGCATTTT	TRBJ1-5	once	TRBD1	TRBV19
CASNPRVLANEKLFF	TGTGCCAGCAACCCGAGGGTGTTGGCTAATGAAAAACTGTTTTTT	TRBJ1-4	NA	NA	TRBV28
CASSYGRQVTDTQYF	TGTGCCAGCAGTTACGGGCGACAGGTCACAGATACGCAGTATTTT	TRBJ2-3	NA	NA	TRBV6-5
CAWSSSGADTQYF	TGTGCCTGGAGTTCATCAGGGGCAGATACGCAGTATTTT	TRBJ2-3	NA	NA	TRBV30
CSSSTALYGYTF	TGCAGCTCTTCGACAGCCCTCTATGGCTACACCTTC	TRBJ1-2	few	NA	TRBV29-1
CATRLAGGYEQYF	TGTGCCACCAGACTAGCGGGAGGCTACGAGCAGTACTTC	TRBJ2-7	NA	TRBD2	TRBV2
CASSTAGGFLTEAFF	TGTGCCAGCAGCACCGCAGGGGGCTTTTTGACTGAAGCTTTCTTT	TRBJ1-1	NA	TRBD1	TRBV13
CASTGTGRYTF	TGTGCCAGTACCGGGACAGGGAGGTACACCTTC	TRBJ1-2	few	TRBD1	TRBV19
CASHLKVGWFYEQYF	TGCGCCAGCCACCTAAAGGTGGGTTGGTTTTACGAGCAGTACTTC	TRBJ2-7	NA	NA	TRBV10-1